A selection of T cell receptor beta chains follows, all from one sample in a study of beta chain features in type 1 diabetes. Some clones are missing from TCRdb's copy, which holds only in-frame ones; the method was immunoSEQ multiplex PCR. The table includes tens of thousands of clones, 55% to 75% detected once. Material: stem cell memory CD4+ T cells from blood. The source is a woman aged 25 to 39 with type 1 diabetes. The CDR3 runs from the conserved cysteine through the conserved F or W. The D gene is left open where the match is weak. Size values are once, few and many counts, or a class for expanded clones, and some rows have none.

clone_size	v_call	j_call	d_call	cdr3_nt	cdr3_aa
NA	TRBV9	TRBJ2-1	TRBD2	TGTGCCAGCAGCCGCGGACTAGAGAATGAGCAGTTCTTC	CASSRGLENEQFF
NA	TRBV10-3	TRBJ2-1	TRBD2	TGTGCCACGGATGGGGGACTAGAGAACAATGAGCAGTTCTTC	CATDGGLENNEQFF
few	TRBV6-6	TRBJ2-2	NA	TGTGCCAGCAGTCTCACCGAGGAGGGGGAGCTGTTTTTT	CASSLTEEGELFF
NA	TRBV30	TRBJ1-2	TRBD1	TGTGCCTGGGGCGGACAGGGGGGATATGGCTACACCTTC	CAWGGQGGYGYTF
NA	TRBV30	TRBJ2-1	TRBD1	TGTGCCTGGAGTTGGACAGGGGGCTTAAATGAGCAGTTCTTC	CAWSWTGGLNEQFF
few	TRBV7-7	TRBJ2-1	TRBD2	TGTGCTAGCAGCCAAGCCCCCGGAGCGGGATCTCGCCACAATGAGCAGTTCTTC	CASSQAPGAGSRHNEQFF
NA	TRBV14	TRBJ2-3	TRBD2	TGTGCCAGCAGCCAAACCCGGACTAGCGGGACAGATACGCAGTATTTT	CASSQTRTSGTDTQYF
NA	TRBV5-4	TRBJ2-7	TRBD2	TGTGCCAGCAGCGTCCGGGACTACGTTAACGAGCAGTACTTC	CASSVRDYVNEQYF
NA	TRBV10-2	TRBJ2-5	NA	TGCGCCAGCAGTGACAGGGTCTCGGAGACCCAGTACTTC	CASSDRVSETQYF
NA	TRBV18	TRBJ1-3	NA	TGTGCCAGCTCACCACCGGCAGACTCTGGAAACACCATATATTTT	CASSPPADSGNTIYF
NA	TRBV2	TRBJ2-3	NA	TGTGCCAGCAGTGAAACGAAGGGACTCGTAAAGAACACAGATACGCAGTATTTT	CASSETKGLVKNTDTQYF
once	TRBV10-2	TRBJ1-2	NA	TGCGCCAGCAGTGAGCCGGTGATTAACTATGGCTACACCTTC	CASSEPVINYGYTF
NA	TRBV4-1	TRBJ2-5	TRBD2	TGCGCCAGCAGCCGGGATTTGCCGGGAGGATGGGAGACCCAGTACTTC	CASSRDLPGGWETQYF
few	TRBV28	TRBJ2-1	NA	TGTGCCAGCAGTGGATCTGCGGCGGGATCGTATAATGAGCAGTTCTTC	CASSGSAAGSYNEQFF
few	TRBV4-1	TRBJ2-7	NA	TGCGCCAGCAGCCAGATGACAGGGGACTACTACTACGAGCAGTACTTC	CASSQMTGDYYYEQYF
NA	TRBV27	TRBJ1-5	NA	TGTGCCAGCAGTTTTGGGGCAACTTCCCCCCAGCATTTT	CASSFGATSPQHF
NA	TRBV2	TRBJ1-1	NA	TGTGCCAGCACCACGTGGAGAGACACTGAAGCTTTCTTT	CASTTWRDTEAFF
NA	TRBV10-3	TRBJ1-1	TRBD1	TGTGCCATCAGTCACCACGGGACAGGGGGCTTTGAAGCTTTCTTT	CAISHHGTGGFEAFF
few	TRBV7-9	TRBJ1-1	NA	TGTGCCAGCAGCGACTCAGGGTACACTGAAGCTTTCTTT	CASSDSGYTEAFF
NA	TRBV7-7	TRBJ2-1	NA	TGTGCTAGCAGCCCCGGAGGGCCTGGCGGGGATCAAGTCTTC	CASSPGGPGGDQVF
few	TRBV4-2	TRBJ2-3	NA	TGTGCCAGCAGCCAAGATCCAGGGCACACAGATACGCAGTATTTT	CASSQDPGHTDTQYF
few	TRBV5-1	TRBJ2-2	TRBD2	TGCGCCAGCAGCTTACGACTAGCGGGAACTAACACCGGGGAGCTGTTTTTT	CASSLRLAGTNTGELFF
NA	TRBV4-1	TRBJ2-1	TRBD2	TGCGCCAGCCGCGGACTAGCGGGGGCGCATCCTCCGAGCTCCTACAATGAGCAGTTCTTC	CASRGLAGAHPPSSYNEQFF
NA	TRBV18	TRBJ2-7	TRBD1	TGTGCCAGCTCACCGAATGGACAGGGGGCCTCCTACGAGCAGTACTTC	CASSPNGQGASYEQYF
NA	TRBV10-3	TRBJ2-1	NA	TGTGCCATCAGTGCGGGAGTTGACAATGAGCAGTTCTTC	CAISAGVDNEQFF
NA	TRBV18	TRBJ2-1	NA	TGTGCCAGCTCGGACTCGCCTGAGGTCTACAATGAGCAGTTCTTC	CASSDSPEVYNEQFF
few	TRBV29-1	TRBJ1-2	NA	TGCAGCGTTGGCCAGGATTATGGCTACACCTTC	CSVGQDYGYTF
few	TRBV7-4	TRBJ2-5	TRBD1	TGTGCCAGCAGCTTGGGGGCAGGACAGGGCCAAGAGACCCAGTACTTC	CASSLGAGQGQETQYF
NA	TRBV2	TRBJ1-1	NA	TGTGCCAGCAGTGAACAGGGGAACACTGAAGCTTTCTTT	CASSEQGNTEAFF
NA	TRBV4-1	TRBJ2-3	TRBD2	TGCGCCAGCAGCCGATGGGAAGGCGCGGGAGGGTTAACAGATACGCAGTATTTT	CASSRWEGAGGLTDTQYF
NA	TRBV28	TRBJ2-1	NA	TGTGCCAGCCGCCCAGCGGAAGGCTACAATGAGCAGTTCTTC	CASRPAEGYNEQFF
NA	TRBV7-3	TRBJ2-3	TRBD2	TGTGCCAGCAGCGGCTCGGGACTAGCGGGAGTAGGCACAGATACGCAGTATTTT	CASSGSGLAGVGTDTQYF
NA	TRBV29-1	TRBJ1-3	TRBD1	TGCAGCGTTGCCCGACAGGGGGAGGGAAACACCATATATTTT	CSVARQGEGNTIYF
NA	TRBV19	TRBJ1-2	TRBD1	TGTGCCAGTAGTATAGCAGATTGGGACAGGATGAGCTACACCTTC	CASSIADWDRMSYTF
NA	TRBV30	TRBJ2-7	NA	TGTGCCTGGAGTGTGAGTAAACAGGGATACGAGCAGTACTTC	CAWSVSKQGYEQYF
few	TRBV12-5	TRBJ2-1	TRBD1	TGTGCTAGTGGTCTAAGGACAGGGAATGAGCAGTTCTTC	CASGLRTGNEQFF
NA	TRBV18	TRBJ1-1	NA	TGTGCCAGCTCACCTCGAAGGACACCCGAAGCTTTCTTT	CASSPRRTPEAFF
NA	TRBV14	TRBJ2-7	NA	TGTGCCAGCAGCCAAGTATGGACACCCTACGAGCAGTACTTC	CASSQVWTPYEQYF
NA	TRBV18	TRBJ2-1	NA	TGTGCCAGCTCCCCTGGGCAGCAAGACTACAATGAGCAGTTCTTC	CASSPGQQDYNEQFF
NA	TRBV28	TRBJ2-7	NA	TGTGCCAGCACCTCTAGCGTCTCCTACGAGCAGTACTTC	CASTSSVSYEQYF
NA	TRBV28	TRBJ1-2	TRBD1	TGTGCCAGCAGACCTTCGCCGGGACAGGAGCGCTATGGCTACACCTTC	CASRPSPGQERYGYTF
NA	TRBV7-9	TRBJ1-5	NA	TGTGCCAGCAGCTATCTTAGCAATCAGCCCCAGCATTTT	CASSYLSNQPQHF
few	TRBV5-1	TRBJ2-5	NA	TGCGCCAGCAGCCTGTCTGACAGCTACCTGCAAGAGACCCAGTACTTC	CASSLSDSYLQETQYF
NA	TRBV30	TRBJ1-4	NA	TGTGCCTGGCATCACCAGGGAATTAATGAAAAACTGTTTTTT	CAWHHQGINEKLFF
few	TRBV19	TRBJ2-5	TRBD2	TGTGCCAGTAGTATCGCTAGCGGGAGGAGAAGTGGGACCCAGTACTTC	CASSIASGRRSGTQYF
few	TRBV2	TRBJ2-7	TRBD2	TGTGCCGGACAACTACTAGCGGGAGAGGGCGAGCAGTACTTC	CAGQLLAGEGEQYF
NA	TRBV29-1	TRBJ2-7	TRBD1	TGCAGCGTTGTGGGGACAGTCAGCCAGACCCACTCCTACGAGCAGTACTTC	CSVVGTVSQTHSYEQYF
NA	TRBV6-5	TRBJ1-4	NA	TGTGCCAGCAGGTTCGGTTGGGGAGGTAATGAAAAACTGTTTTTT	CASRFGWGGNEKLFF
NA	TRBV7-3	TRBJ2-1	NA	TGTGCCAGCAGCTCTACCCCCCACAGGACCTCCTACAATGAGCAGTTCTTC	CASSSTPHRTSYNEQFF
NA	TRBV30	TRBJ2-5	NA	TGTGCCTGGGGTATGGGTGGGAGTAAGACCCAGTACTTC	CAWGMGGSKTQYF
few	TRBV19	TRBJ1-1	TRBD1	TGTGCCAGTAGCAGGACAGGGAACACTGAAGCTTTCTTT	CASSRTGNTEAFF
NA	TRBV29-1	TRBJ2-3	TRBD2	TGCAGCGTTGGAGGGACGCGGGAGTGGGGAGATACGCAGTATTTT	CSVGGTREWGDTQYF
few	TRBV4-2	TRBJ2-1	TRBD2	TGTGCCAGCAGCCAAGATAGGACTAGCGGGAGACGGCAGTTCTTC	CASSQDRTSGRRQFF